One and the same sample provided the 8 T cell receptor beta chains below, sequenced in a study of T cells in Graves' hyperthyroidism and ophthalmopathy (dated by TCRdb to between 2018 and 2020). The library was prepared using multiplex PCR. The data were produced on an Illumina HiSeq 2000. Amplification of TCR beta CDR3 regions was carried out from RNA transcripts. The TCR CDR3 was subjected to a first round of RT-PCR using the HTBI primer set and the Qiagen OneStep RT-PCR kit. The public reads were run again by TCRdb, first through fastp at Q25 and then through MiXCR, and only productive beta chains were kept. Entries that share a CDR3 protein sequence are merged under the most common genes and DNA. The sample yields about 640,000 distinct CDR3 sequences; over 40% were counted once. The ten most abundant clones make up 7% to 7.5% of the sample. The sample consisted of peripheral blood or thyroid tissue (not recorded which). These TCRs come from an adult man with Graves' disease, either hyperthyroidism or ophthalmopathy (not recorded which).

The chain carries TRBV15 and TRBJ1-4; tentative D call: TRBD1 (6 bases). CDR3 length: 14 amino acids. V lost 3 bases to trimming and J lost 6 bases, with 11 bases between them. Germline CDR1 LNHNV, CDR2 YYDKDF (reference sequence). The DNA for the CDR3 is TGTGCCACCAGCAGCGCACAGGGTTATGAAAAACTGTTTTTT. This translates into CATSSAQGYEKLFF.

V usage is TRBV24-1 and J usage is TRBJ1-2; 7 nucleotides match TRBD1. The CDR3 spans 14 residues. With V trimmed by 4 bases and J by 4 bases, 5 bases remained unmatched. Germline V gene data show CDR1 as KGHDR and CDR2 as SFDVKD. This CDR3 is CATSERDRAYGYTF. The CDR3 coding sequence is TGTGCCACCAGTGAAAGGGACAGAGCCTATGGCTACACCTTC.

In the case of this clonotype: A much larger clonotype is one base distant, so this may be a read error. Because it lacks the conserved phenylalanine or tryptophan at the end, this CDR3 is likely a read error. The genes are TRBV7-6 and TRBJ1-1; no definite D call. Germline values: CDR1 SGHVS, CDR2 FNYEAQ. V lost 4 bases and J lost 3, with 9 bases in between. The CDR3 totals 13 residues. CDR3 sequence: CASSSSEYTEAFL. The CDR3 DNA is TGTGCCAGCAGCTCCTCGGAGTACACTGAAGCTTTCCTT.

The chain combines TRBV19 with TRBJ2-7; the match to TRBD1 covers 7 bases. V was clipped by 2 bases and J by 6 bases; unmatched bases: 13. The length of the CDR3 is 16 residues. Germline CDR1 reads LNHDA; CDR2 reads SQIVND (reference sequence). The CDR3 sequence is CASSIILGGSSSEQYF. The CDR3 DNA sequence: TGTGCCAGTAGTATAATTCTAGGGGGCTCTTCGAGCGAGCAGTACTTC.

This chain joins TRBV7-6 and TRBJ2-5; D is possibly TRBD1 or TRBD2 (6 bases each). This CDR3 region has 15 residues. The V gene lost 3 bases and the J gene lost 2 bases, with 13 bases spanning the gap. Germline CDR1 SGHVS, CDR2 FNYEAQ. CDR3 sequence: CASSFGGGTQETQYF. CDR3 bases: TGTGCCAGCAGCTTTGGGGGCGGGACTCAAGAGACCCAGTACTTC.

Ten or more counts support this clonotype. V gene TRBV29-1 combines with J gene TRBJ1-5; D possibly corresponds to TRBD1 (6 bases). This CDR3 has 12 amino acids. Deletions cut 6 bases from V and 4 bases from J, with 10 bases between. The germline gives CDR1 SQVTM, CDR2 ANQGSEA. This chain's CDR3 is CSVGAGNQPQHF. CDR3 coding DNA: TGCAGCGTGGGGGCAGGGAATCAGCCCCAGCATTTT.

The chain couples TRBV25-1 to TRBJ1-2; 7 nucleotides line up with TRBD1. The length of the CDR3 is 15 residues. Germline assignment: CDR1 MGHDK and CDR2 SYGVNS. The trim removed 6 bases at V and 8 bases at J, leaving 15 bases unmatched. CDR3 sequence (DNA): TGTGCCAGCAGCCAAATGTCCGGGACAGCTGGCGGCTACACCTTC. It codes for CASSQMSGTAGGYTF.

This clonotype has only a few counts. J is TRBJ1-1 and V is TRBV9; D gene unclear. Trimming cost V 0 bases and J 5 bases, with 14 bases left between them. The germline CDR1 and CDR2 sequences are SGDLS and YYNGEE. The CDR3 extends over 15 amino acids. The CDR3 here is CASSVVGEAITEAFF. As DNA, the CDR3 is TGTGCCAGCAGCGTAGTCGGGGAAGCAATTACTGAAGCTTTCTTT.